These 18 T cell receptor beta chains were sequenced from one sample in a study of blood T cell repertoires in COVID-19. The assay was immunoSEQ multiplex PCR, and TCRdb's table has in-frame clones only and misses some. The repertoire holds 150,000 to 170,000 clones, around 79% seen once, with about 1.8% in the top ten. The sample taken for sequencing was peripheral blood. These TCRs come from a man older than 75 with acute or convalescent COVID-19.

The rearrangement links TRBV7-2 to TRBJ2-5; weak D call: TRBD2 (6 bases). The CDR3 length is 15 residues. Trimming pared 0 bases from V and 2 bases from J, leaving 10 bases between. CDR1 and CDR2 from the germline V gene are SGHTA and FQGNSA. The CDR3 here is CASSLASGTQETQYF. DNA for the CDR3: TGTGCCAGCAGCTTAGCTAGCGGAACGCAAGAGACCCAGTACTTC. The whole variable domain, filled in from reference TRBV7-2 and TRBJ2-5, reads GAGVSQSPSNKVTEKGKDVELRCDPISGHTALYWYRQSLGQGLEFLIYFQGNSAPDKSGLPSDRFSAERTGGSVSTLTIQRTQQEDSAVYLCASSLASGTQETQYFGPGTRLLVL.

The CDR3 nucleotides are TGTGCCAGCAGCGATAGAAGCGCAGATACGCAGTATTTT. Translated, it gives CASSDRSADTQYF. The gene calls are TRBV5-6 and TRBJ2-3; D uncertain. Germline CDR1 and CDR2: SGHDT and YYEEEE. With 4 bases removed from V and 4 bases from J, the gap between germline ends came to 10 bases. The CDR3 extends over 13 amino acids. Combining the CDR3 with reference TRBV5-6 and TRBJ2-3 gives the whole variable domain DAGVTQSPTHLIKTRGQQVTLRCSPKSGHDTVSWYQQALGQGPQFIFQYYEEEERQRGNFPDRFSGHQFPNYSSELNVNALLLGDSALYLCASSDRSADTQYFGPGTRLTVL.

The chain combines TRBV6-5 with TRBJ2-7; TRBD1 matches at 12 bases. Germline V gene data show CDR1 as MNHEY and CDR2 as SVGAGI. This CDR3 is 13 amino acids long. J gave up 6 bases and V 7 bases, and 4 bases lay outside the gene matches. CDR3 loop: CASTGTGGGEQYF. In DNA, the CDR3 is TGTGCCAGCACGGGGACAGGGGGCGGCGAGCAGTACTTC.

V is TRBV6-5 and J is TRBJ2-2; 8 bases map to TRBD1. CDR1 is MNHEY and CDR2 is SVGAGI in the germline V gene. The CDR3 sequence is 15 residues long. Unmatched junction bases numbered 4, after V lost 5 bases and J lost 2 bases. The CDR3 loop is CASSTDRVNTGELFF. DNA of the CDR3: TGTGCCAGCAGTACGGACAGGGTAAACACCGGGGAGCTGTTTTTT.

The chain carries TRBV5-8 and TRBJ1-2, with 9 bases matching TRBD1. The trim removed 3 bases at V and 5 bases at J, leaving 2 bases unmatched. Germline V gene data show CDR1 as SGHTS and CDR2 as YDEGEE. CDR3 length: 13 amino acids. Written as DNA, the CDR3 is TGTGCCAGCAGCTCGGACAGGGGTTATGGCTACACCTTC. Amino acid sequence: CASSSDRGYGYTF.

Turning to this clone: At the DNA level, this CDR3 is encoded by other sequences in the same sample as well. V is TRBV18 and J is TRBJ1-3; the match to TRBD1 covers 9 bases. Germline lookup yields CDR1 KGHSH and CDR2 LQKENI. This CDR3 spans 15 amino acids. V lost 3 bases to trimming and J lost 2 bases; unmatched junction nucleotides: 2. The CDR3 sequence is CASSPGTGTGNTIYF. The CDR3 bases are TGTGCCAGCTCACCCGGGACAGGGACTGGAAACACCATATATTTT.

The table lists this clone with a few counts. V gene TRBV7-6 combines with J gene TRBJ2-7, with D perhaps TRBD1 (5 bases). The CDR3 has 14 amino acids. The germline CDR1 and CDR2 sequences are SGHVS and FNYEAQ. V dropped 6 bases and J dropped 5 bases, with 17 bases sitting between them. The CDR3 is CASSPSGIRDEQYF. CDR3 nucleotides: TGTGCCAGCAGTCCAAGTGGGATCAGGGACGAGCAGTACTTC. Variable domain in full (rest from reference TRBV7-6 and TRBJ2-7): GAGVSQSPRYKVTKRGQDVALRCDPISGHVSLYWYRQALGQGPEFLTYFNYEAQQDKSGLPNDRFSAERPEGSISTLTIQRTEQRDSAMYRCASSPSGIRDEQYFGPGTRLTVT.

The V call is TRBV2, the J call TRBJ2-1; 12 bases align to TRBD2. The CDR3 is made up of 15 amino acids. J lost 6 bases, V lost 6 bases, and 6 bases had no gene match. Germline V lookup: CDR1 SNHLY, CDR2 FYNNEI. The chain's CDR3 is CASRVTSGGPNEQFF. CDR3 nucleotide sequence: TGTGCCAGCAGAGTGACTAGCGGGGGTCCCAATGAGCAGTTCTTC.

This clone was seen only a few times. V and J are TRBV7-6 and TRBJ1-3; 10 nucleotides agree with TRBD1. Per the germline V gene, CDR1 is SGHVS and CDR2 is FNYEAQ. The CDR3 loop spans 16 amino acids. V lost 2 bases and J lost 4; bases outside the gene matches: 5. This CDR3 is CASSLLTGGTGNTIYF. DNA of the CDR3: TGTGCCAGCAGCTTACTGACAGGGGGCACAGGAAACACCATATATTTT. Combining the CDR3 with reference TRBV7-6 and TRBJ1-3 gives the whole variable domain GAGVSQSPRYKVTKRGQDVALRCDPISGHVSLYWYRQALGQGPEFLTYFNYEAQQDKSGLPNDRFSAERPEGSISTLTIQRTEQRDSAMYRCASSLLTGGTGNTIYFGEGSWLTVV.

This clone has more than one count but fewer than ten. The chain recombines TRBV7-9 with TRBJ2-1, with D possibly TRBD1 on 6 matching bases. The CDR3 spans 15 residues. CDR1 is SEHNR, CDR2 FQNEAQ, per germline (reference sequence). The germline V and J ends were trimmed by 8 bases and 4 bases, with 18 bases remaining between them. CDR3 bases: TGTGCCAGCCTGAAGGACAGCCCCCAATACAATGAGCAGTTCTTC. Protein: CASLKDSPQYNEQFF.

The CDR3 nucleotides are TGTGCCAGCAGCTCAACTCGGACACGAGCGTATTCACCCCTCCACTTT. It specifies CASSSTRTRAYSPLHF. V usage is TRBV28 and J usage is TRBJ1-6; D is perhaps TRBD1 (5 bases). There are 16 residues in the CDR3. Germline CDR1 MDHEN, CDR2 SYDVKM. The ends were cut back, 6 bases at V and 8 bases at J, with 20 bases in the middle.

The sample holds a few counts of this clone. The chain carries TRBV18 and TRBJ1-6; 7 bases are shared with TRBD1. This CDR3 is built from 15 residues. The ends lost 3 bases at V and 9 bases at J; junction bases unmatched: 8. Germline values: CDR1 KGHSH, CDR2 LQKENI. The CDR3 protein is CASSPDGTVSSPLHF. The CDR3, as DNA: TGTGCCAGCTCACCGGATGGGACAGTCAGTTCACCCCTCCACTTT.

The rearrangement links TRBV6-2 or TRBV6-3 to TRBJ2-7; tentative D call: TRBD1 (7 bases). The CDR3 is 12 amino acids. V lost 5 bases and J lost 6, with 11 bases in between. CDR1 MNHEY and CDR2 SVGEGT come from the germline V gene. This chain's CDR3 is CASSNRGGEQYV. In DNA, the CDR3 is TGTGCCAGCAGTAACAGGGGAGGCGAGCAGTACGTC.

The CDR3 here is CAWSSSGSSYEQYF. The CDR3, as DNA: TGTGCCTGGAGTTCTAGCGGGAGCTCCTACGAGCAGTACTTC. The rearrangement joins TRBV30 to TRBJ2-7, with TRBD2 matching over 10 bases. The CDR3 totals 14 residues. Unmatched junction bases numbered 1, after V lost 2 bases and J lost 0 bases. Germline assignment: CDR1 GTSNPN and CDR2 SVGIG (reference sequence).

This clone was seen more than once but under ten times. The chain recombines TRBV15 with TRBJ2-1, with D possibly TRBD2 on 6 matching bases. Between the trimmed V and J ends, which lost 0 bases and 3 bases, there was a span of 9 bases. The CDR3 is made up of 15 amino acids. CDR1 is LNHNV, CDR2 YYDKDF, per germline (reference sequence). CDR3 sequence reads: CATSRDRGGYNEQFF. The CDR3 coding sequence is TGTGCCACCAGCAGAGATCGGGGAGGCTACAATGAGCAGTTCTTC. Based on the CDR3 plus reference TRBV15 and TRBJ2-1, the full variable domain is DAMVIQNPRYQVTQFGKPVTLSCSQTLNHNVMYWYQQKSSQAPKLLFHYYDKDFNNEADTPDNFQSRRPNTSFCFLDIRSPGLGDTAMYLCATSRDRGGYNEQFFGPGTRLTVL.

The chain joins TRBV5-4 to TRBJ1-2; D may be TRBD1 (5 bases). Germline CDR1 is SGHNT and CDR2 is YYREEE (reference sequence). With 4 bases removed from V and 8 bases from J, the gap between germline ends came to 21 bases. The CDR3 extends over 15 amino acids. The CDR3 DNA reads TGTGCCAGCAGCCTTGGGGGGGTGGCCGGTGGGGGCTACACCTTC. It yields the protein CASSLGGVAGGGYTF.

This clone has a handful of counts. V is TRBV4-1 and J is TRBJ1-6; tentative D call: TRBD1 (5 bases). The V gene lost 0 bases and the J gene lost 4 bases, with 7 bases spanning the gap. This CDR3 is built from 15 residues. Germline V lookup: CDR1 MGHRA, CDR2 YSYEKL. The CDR3 sequence is CASSQDQGYNSPLHF. DNA of the CDR3: TGCGCCAGCAGCCAAGACCAGGGTTATAATTCACCCCTCCACTTT.

The V gene is TRBV6-5, the J gene TRBJ1-2; D call uncertain. The CDR3 has 15 amino acids. The germline V and J ends were trimmed by 4 bases and 0 bases, with 12 bases remaining between them. Germline-derived CDR1 and CDR2 are MNHEY and SVGAGI. The CDR3 protein is CASSWSQNANYGYTF. DNA for the CDR3: TGTGCCAGCAGTTGGTCGCAGAACGCTAACTATGGCTACACCTTC.